The present T cell receptor beta chain was sequenced within a study of shared clonotypes between healthy human individuals. The data were produced by immunoSEQ multiplex PCR, yet TCRdb's version contains in-frame clones alone and is incomplete. Here the sample spans about 1 million clones, 65% to 75% being singletons. Germline loops: CDR1 SGHDT, CDR2 YYEEEE. The CDR3 contains 15 residues. Trimming stripped 2 bases from V and 1 base from J, with 12 bases between. This receptor was identified in a man aged 18 to 29 in good health. This sequence joins TRBV5-6 and TRBJ2-5; D is unclear. The sample comprised memory CD4+ T cells sorted from blood. Sample subset: CD45RA-negative fraction. Written as DNA, the CDR3 is TGTGCCAGCAGCTTAGTGGGCCGGCCCCAAGAGACCCAGTACTTC. Amino acids: CASSLVGRPQETQYF.